This TCR beta chain stems from a study of response to subunit inactivated influenza vaccine. Study observations and caveats: Few additional T cells are recruited per seasonal influenza vaccination, authors suggested.

TCRdb reprocessed the RT-PCR reads with MiXCR, giving one entry per CDR3 protein. The table records some 800,000 distinct CDR3 sequences, 20% to 25% of them present only once. This clonotype appeared many times. The target antigen is unknown. There are 13 residues in the CDR3. Germline V gene lookup returns CDR1 SGHNT and CDR2 YYREEE (reference sequence). The germline V and J ends were trimmed by 0 bases and 5 bases, with 6 bases remaining between them. The sample here was PBMCs from blood, taken 4 to 6 days after vaccination. This TCR derives from a man aged 45-65 years who received an inactivated influenza vaccine. The V call is TRBV5-4, the J call TRBJ1-5; D not resolved. CDR3 region: CASSLDGYQPQHF. DNA of the CDR3: TGTGCCAGCAGCTTGGACGGTTATCAGCCCCAGCATTTT. Using reference TRBV5-4 and TRBJ1-5 for the parts outside the CDR3, the full variable domain is ETGVTQSPTHLIKTRGQQVTLRCSSQSGHNTVSWYQQALGQGPQFIFQYYREEENGRGNFPPRFSGLQFPNYSSELNVNALELDDSALYLCASSLDGYQPQHFGDGTRLSIL.